The entry that follows covers one TCR beta chain sequence. The antigen it binds to is not known. For each CD8+ T cell subset, flow sorting was done in triplicate, and a few hundred thousand cells per subset went directly into RLT lysis buffer. To keep memory contaminants out, a stringent definition of naive CD8+ T cells was applied: CD45RO-CCR7+CD27+CD95-. Peripheral blood mononuclear cells were isolated from buffy coats by standard density gradient centrifugation. A FACSAria III was used to flow-sort naive CXCR3-negative and CXCR3-positive CD8+ T cells. Total RNA was extracted from sorted cells with an RNeasy Mini Kit. These data belong to a study of CXCR3-negative and CXCR3-positive naive CD8 T cells (dated 2019 in TCRdb). Broadly, across the study: In total, some 130 million TRB reads were obtained, corresponding to roughly 1.5 +/- 0.3 million reads per library. Diversity and physicochemical repertoire analyses were performed on some 10 donors pooled from two independent experiments. For the TRBV-TRBJ cluster analysis, the naive subsets came from a handful of donors, while the memory cells came from 3 donors. Points the paper makes about the study in general: TRBV-TRBJ usage was similar between naive CXCR3-negative and CXCR3-positive cells from the same donor, while memory cells showed distinct patterns. TRB CDR3s from CXCR3-positive naive cells showed higher hydrophobicity (lower Kidera factor 4), lower energy, and higher strength and volume indices than CXCR3-negative naive cells. Repertoire diversity was comparably high in both naive subsets but much lower in memory CD8+ T cells. Because CXCR3 expression was partially decreased after cryopreservation, freshly isolated PBMCs were used for most assays. Because surface CD5, which is linked to self-reactivity in mice, was comparable between the naive subsets, TCR interaction strength was also inferred from the physicochemical properties of TRB CDR3s.

Measured from the cysteine to the phenylalanine, the CDR3 is 17 residues long. No nucleotide data were recorded. The germline V gene (reference sequence) provides CDR1 LNHDA and CDR2 SQIVND. This sample was sequenced with a NextSeq 550. The Human TCR Profiling Kit (MiLaboratory) was used to make UMI-labeled 5' RACE TRB cDNA libraries. cDNA synthesis used the entire amount of extracted RNA, and PCR amplification then used the entire amount of cDNA produced. Libraries were prepared in parallel with an identical number of PCR cycles. The original pipeline was this. With a requirement of at least two reads per UMI, MIGEC and MiXCR extracted about 50,000 +/- 10,000 unique UMI-labeled TRB cDNA molecules per library. On average, each library contained 40,000 +/- 10,000 functional in-frame TRB CDR3 nucleotide clonotypes without stop codons. After each sample was downsampled to 5000 UMI-labeled TRB molecules, VDJtools was used to calculate diversity metrics such as normalized Shannon-Wiener and Chao1. For the central five CDR3 residues, VDJtools calculated physicochemical properties weighted by clonotype size, namely interaction energy, strength, volume and Kidera factor 4. TCRdb reprocessed the reads into one record per CDR3 protein sequence, lacking DNA. The V and J calls here are based on TCRdb, not the publication. The sample table holds 100,000 to 150,000 distinct CDR3 sequences. Of the sample, 0.29% falls within the top ten clones.

This TCR derives from a human donor in good health. Some clones in this sample may be carry-over from other donors' samples. The sample taken for sequencing was naive CXCR3- CD8+ T cells from blood. The label giving this sample's cell subset or site can be read as: CD45RO-CCR7+CD27+CD95- naive CD8+ T cells lacking CXCR3 (TNR3-). The chain is made from TRBV19 and TRBJ2-2; there is no DNA to check the TCRdb D call of TRBD2. The CDR3 reads CASSTSLGQAFTGELFF.